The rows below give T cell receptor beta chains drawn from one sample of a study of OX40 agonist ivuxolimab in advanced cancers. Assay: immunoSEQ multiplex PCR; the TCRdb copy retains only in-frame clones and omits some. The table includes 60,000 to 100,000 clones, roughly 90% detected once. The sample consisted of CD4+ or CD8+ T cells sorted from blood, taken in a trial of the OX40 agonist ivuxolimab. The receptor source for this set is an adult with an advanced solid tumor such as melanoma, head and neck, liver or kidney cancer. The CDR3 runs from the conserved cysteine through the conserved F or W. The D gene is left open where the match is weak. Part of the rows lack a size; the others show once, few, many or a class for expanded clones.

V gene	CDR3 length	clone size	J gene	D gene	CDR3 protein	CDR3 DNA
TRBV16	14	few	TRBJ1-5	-	CASSQSPGNQPQHF	TGTGCCAGCAGCCAATCGCCGGGCAATCAGCCCCAGCATTTT
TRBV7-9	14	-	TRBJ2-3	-	CASSLVGGGDTQYF	TGTGCCAGCAGCTTAGTAGGAGGAGGTGATACGCAGTATTTT
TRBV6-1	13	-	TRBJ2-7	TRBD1	CASSNGQGRGQYF	TGTGCCAGCAGTAACGGACAGGGTCGCGGGCAGTACTTC
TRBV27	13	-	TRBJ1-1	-	CASSLNGGLEAFF	TGTGCCAGCAGTTTAAATGGGGGCCTCGAAGCTTTCTTT
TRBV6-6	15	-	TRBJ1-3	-	CASSYESDSGNTIYF	TGTGCCAGCAGTTACGAGTCCGACTCTGGAAACACCATATATTTT
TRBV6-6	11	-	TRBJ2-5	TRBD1	CASRETGAQYF	TGTGCCAGCAGAGAGACAGGGGCCCAGTACTTC
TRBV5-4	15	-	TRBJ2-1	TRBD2	CASSRTSGRASRQFF	TGTGCCAGCAGCCGTACTAGCGGGAGGGCCTCACGGCAGTTCTTC
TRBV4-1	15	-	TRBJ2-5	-	CASSQWIIPQETQYF	TGCGCCAGCAGCCAATGGATAATCCCGCAAGAGACCCAGTACTTC
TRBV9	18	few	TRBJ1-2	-	CASSVGTSLGYSVYGYTF	TGTGCCAGCAGCGTAGGAACGAGTCTGGGGTATAGTGTCTATGGCTACACCTTC
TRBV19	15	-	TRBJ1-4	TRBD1	CASSPRDRGVEKLFF	TGTGCCAGTAGTCCCCGGGACAGGGGCGTTGAAAAACTGTTTTTT
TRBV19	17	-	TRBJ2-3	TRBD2	CASSRRTSGRSTDTQYF	TGTGCCAGTAGTCGAAGGACTAGCGGGAGGAGTACAGATACGCAGTATTTT
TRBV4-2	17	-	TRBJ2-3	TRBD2	CASSRERLAGAADTQYF	TGTGCCAGCAGCCGAGAGAGGCTAGCGGGAGCCGCAGATACGCAGTATTTT
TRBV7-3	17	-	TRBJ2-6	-	CASSLRAATSGANVLTF	TGTGCCAGCAGCTTAAGGGCAGCCACCTCTGGGGCCAACGTCCTGACTTTC
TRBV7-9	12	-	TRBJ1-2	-	CASSRQNYGYTF	TGTGCCAGCAGTCGACAGAACTATGGCTACACCTTC
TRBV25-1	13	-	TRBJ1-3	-	CASSETAGNTIYF	TGTGCCAGCAGTGAAACCGCTGGAAACACCATATATTTT
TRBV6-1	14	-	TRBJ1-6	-	CASSTGGVNSPLHF	TGTGCCAGCAGTACTGGCGGCGTTAATTCACCCCTCCACTTT
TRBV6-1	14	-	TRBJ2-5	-	CASSEGRVPETQYF	TGTGCCAGCAGTGAAGGGAGGGTCCCTGAGACCCAGTACTTC
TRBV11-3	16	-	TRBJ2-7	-	CASSLGLTGRGAEQYF	TGTGCCAGCAGCTTAGGGCTAACGGGTAGGGGGGCCGAGCAGTACTTC
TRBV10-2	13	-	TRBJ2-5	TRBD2	CASTAAGGGTQYF	TGCGCCAGCACCGCCGCGGGAGGGGGGACCCAGTACTTC
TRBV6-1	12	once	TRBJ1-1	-	CASTPSRTEAFF	TGTGCCAGCACCCCGAGCCGGACTGAAGCTTTCTTT
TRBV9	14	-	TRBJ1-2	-	CASSETAGWDGYTF	TGTGCCAGCAGCGAGACCGCAGGGTGGGATGGCTACACCTTC
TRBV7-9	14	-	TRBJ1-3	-	CASSLSQGIDTIYF	TGTGCCAGCAGCTTATCCCAGGGTATAGACACCATATATTTT
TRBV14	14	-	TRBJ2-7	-	CASSQVGGLNEQYF	TGTGCCAGCAGCCAAGTTGGGGGGCTAAACGAGCAGTACTTC
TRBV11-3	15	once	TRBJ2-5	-	CASSLTGLLPETQYF	TGTGCCAGCAGCTTAACGGGACTCCTACCAGAGACCCAGTACTTC
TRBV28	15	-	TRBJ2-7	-	CASSSHGSEGYEQYF	TGTGCCAGCAGTTCCCACGGGTCGGAAGGCTACGAGCAGTACTTC
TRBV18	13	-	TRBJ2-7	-	CASSPQGEHEQYF	TGTGCCAGCTCACCACAGGGTGAGCACGAGCAGTACTTC
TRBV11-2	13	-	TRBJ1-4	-	CASSLERLGRLFF	TGTGCCAGCAGCTTAGAGCGTCTGGGCAGACTGTTTTTT